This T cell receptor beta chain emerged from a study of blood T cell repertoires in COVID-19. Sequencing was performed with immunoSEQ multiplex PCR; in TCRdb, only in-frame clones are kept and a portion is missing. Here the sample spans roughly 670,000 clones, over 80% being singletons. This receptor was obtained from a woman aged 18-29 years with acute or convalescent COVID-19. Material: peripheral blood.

CDR3 amino acids: CASSPGQGEQYF. The CDR3 coding sequence is TGTGCCAGCAGCCCTGGACAGGGCGAGCAGTACTTC. The rearrangement uses TRBV12-3 or TRBV12-4 and TRBJ2-7, with 8 bases identical to TRBD1. J was trimmed by 6 bases and V by 6 bases; bases with no gene match: 4. The CDR3 sequence is 12 residues long.